This TCR beta chain was sequenced for a study of T cell responses to AZD1222 COVID-19 vaccine. This clone has more than one count but fewer than ten. Profiled with immunoSEQ multiplex PCR; TCRdb holds only in-frame clones, not every one. The sample has around 78,000 clones; around nine tenths are singletons. The V end lost 0 bases, the J end lost 8 bases, and 16 bases lay between the germline ends. The CDR3 runs 15 residues. The V gene's germline CDR1 is GTSNPN and CDR2 SVGIG (reference sequence). This rearrangement joins TRBV30 to TRBJ1-4; no clear D. The sequences come from peripheral blood, collected on day 0 of AZD1222 vaccination. This sequence was found in an adult in good health. CDR3 DNA sequence: TGTGCCTGGAGTGTCCTACAGTTGGGCGGGGAAAAACTGTTTTTT. It yields the protein CAWSVLQLGGEKLFF.